These 21 T cell receptor beta chains came from one sample sequenced in a study of blood T cell repertoires in COVID-19 (dated by TCRdb to 2018 to 2020). Receptor libraries were prepared by the immunoSEQ multiplex PCR assay. What TCRdb holds here is the immuneACCESS table cut down to in-frame rearrangements. Part of the clones is not present; checked against another copy, under half of the missing clones reflect an unresolved V gene, and the others are unexplained. Across this sample there are roughly 200,000 clones, with around 85% seen only once. The biggest ten clones account for about 8% of the sample. Sequencing was performed on peripheral blood. The receptors were gathered from a woman of 80 years or more with acute or convalescent COVID-19.

The V call is TRBV7-2, the J call TRBJ1-5; D call uncertain. V was pared by 5 bases and J by 3 bases, with 5 bases between. CDR3 length: 12 residues. Germline CDR1 is SGHTA and CDR2 is FQGNSA. The CDR3 DNA reads as TGTGCCAGCAGCGTACTCAATCAGCCCCAGCATTTT. As protein: CASSVLNQPQHF.

CDR3 DNA: TGCAGCGTTGAACAACAGGGGTCGGTGGGGGGCTACACCTTC. It yields the protein CSVEQQGSVGGYTF. This rearrangement joins TRBV29-1 to TRBJ1-2; 7 nucleotides align to TRBD1. The CDR3 consists of 14 residues. From germline, CDR1 is SQVTM and CDR2 ANQGSEA. After removal of 2 bases from V and 8 bases from J, the junction contained 11 bases not matched to a gene.

V usage is TRBV19 and J usage is TRBJ2-5; perhaps TRBD1 as D (6 bases). CDR3 size: 17 residues. CDR1 is LNHDA and CDR2 is SQIVND in the germline V gene (reference sequence). Trimming pared 3 bases from V and 4 bases from J, leaving 21 bases between. CDR3 in DNA: TGTGCCAGTAGTATCCCCAACGGTGGGCAGGGGTCAGAGACCCAGTACTTC. Amino acid sequence: CASSIPNGGQGSETQYF.

The CDR3 DNA reads TGTGCCAGTAGGACAGGGCGAAACACTGAAGCTTTCTTT. Its translation is CASRTGRNTEAFF. The chain joins TRBV19 to TRBJ1-1; TRBD1 agrees at 7 bases. V shed 6 bases, J shed 2 bases, and the junction held 3 bases outside the gene matches. The CDR3 totals 13 residues. The V gene's germline CDR1 is LNHDA and CDR2 SQIVND (reference sequence).

A note on this clone: Additional DNA sequences in this sample encode the identical CDR3. The V call is TRBV5-1, the J call TRBJ2-7; a possible D gene is TRBD2 (5 bases). CDR3 length equals 13 residues. The germline CDR1 and CDR2 sequences are SGHRS and YFSETQ. Trimming took 4 bases from V and 2 from J, leaving 10 bases between them. In DNA form, the CDR3 reads TGCGCCAGCAGCCCTTCGGGGACCTACGAGCAGTACTTC. Protein product: CASSPSGTYEQYF.

This clone was counted a few times. This chain uses TRBV2 with TRBJ1-2; 7 nucleotides line up with TRBD1. With V trimmed by 6 bases and J by 6 bases, 4 bases remained unmatched. CDR1 and CDR2 from the germline V gene are SNHLY and FYNNEI. This CDR3 spans 12 amino acids. This CDR3 is CASSQQGNGYTF. The CDR3 DNA is TGTGCCAGCAGCCAACAGGGGAATGGCTACACCTTC.

The CDR3 sequence is CASSQDRIQSPLHF. The CDR3 coding sequence is TGTGCCAGCAGCCAAGACAGGATACAATCACCCCTCCACTTT. The chain employs TRBV11-2 and TRBJ1-6, with D perhaps matching TRBD1 (6 bases). Germline V CDR1 and CDR2: SGHAT, FQNNGV. This CDR3 spans 14 amino acids. Trimming pared 5 bases from V and 10 bases from J, leaving 15 bases between.

The chain combines TRBV11-2 with TRBJ2-3; 13 nucleotides match TRBD2. Looked up from germline, CDR1 is SGHAT and CDR2 is FQNNGV. The CDR3 loop spans 16 amino acids. J lost 4 bases, V lost 5 bases, and 6 bases had no gene match. CDR3 DNA sequence: TGTGCCAGCAGCCCCCGGACTAGCGGGAGTGCAGATACGCAGTATTTT. Its translation is CASSPRTSGSADTQYF.

The V and J genes are TRBV3-1 (or the pseudogene TRBV3-2) and TRBJ2-5; D is unresolved. CDR3 length: 11 amino acids. Trimming pared 4 bases from V and 3 bases from J, leaving 3 bases between. CDR1 and CDR2 (germline): LGHDT, YNNKEL (reference sequence). In DNA, the CDR3 is TGTGCCAGCAGCCGCGAAGAGACCCAGTACTTC. Translated, it gives CASSREETQYF.

The CDR3 nucleotides read TGTGCCAGTAGTATAGATGGTCCAGGGGGCGTTCCTGCTAACTATGGCTACACCTTC. Translated, it gives CASSIDGPGGVPANYGYTF. The chain uses TRBV19 and TRBJ1-2; 8 bases fit TRBD1. Germline CDR1 and CDR2: LNHDA and SQIVND (reference sequence). J gave up 0 bases and V 0 bases, and 12 bases lay outside the gene matches. CDR3 length: 19 amino acids.

In its sample, this clone was seen once. The V gene is TRBV6-1, the J gene TRBJ2-4; D possibly corresponds to TRBD2 (6 bases). Germline V CDR1 and CDR2: MNHNS, SASEGT. V lost 1 base and J 12 bases, leaving 10 bases between the germline ends. The CDR3 covers 12 residues. CDR3 amino acids: CASSEGPTSQYF. CDR3 nucleotides: TGTGCCAGCAGTGAAGGCCCGACTAGTCAGTACTTC.

The genes are TRBV5-1 and TRBJ1-1; TRBD1 might be the D (6 bases). V gave up 5 bases and J gave up 0 bases, with 14 bases separating them. CDR1 is SGHRS and CDR2 is YFSETQ in the germline V gene. The CDR3 is made up of 15 amino acids. CDR3 sequence: CASRREGVVNTEAFF. Written as DNA, the CDR3 is TGCGCCAGCAGACGCGAGGGGGTCGTGAACACTGAAGCTTTCTTT. Combining the CDR3 with reference TRBV5-1 and TRBJ1-1 gives the whole variable domain KAGVTQTPRYLIKTRGQQVTLSCSPISGHRSVSWYQQTPGQGLQFLFEYFSETQRNKGNFPGRFSGRQFSNSRSEMNVSTLELGDSALYLCASRREGVVNTEAFFGQGTRLTVV.

The sample holds one count of this clone. The rearrangement joins TRBV6-1 to TRBJ1-5; the D gene is possibly TRBD1 (5 bases). Trimming removed 0 bases at V and 5 bases at J, with 17 bases between. The CDR3 runs 17 residues. The germline gives CDR1 MNHNS, CDR2 SASEGT. Here the CDR3 DNA reads TGTGCCAGCAGTGAAGCGCAGAGGCCGGACACCCATCAGCCCCAGCATTTT. This translates into CASSEAQRPDTHQPQHF.

The chain is built from TRBV6-1 and TRBJ1-3; TRBD1 matches at 11 bases. Germline CDR1 MNHNS, CDR2 SASEGT. Trimming cost V 3 bases and J 2 bases; bases outside gene matches: 3. This CDR3 comprises 16 residues. The chain's CDR3 is CASSDLGQGAGNTIYF. In nucleotides, the CDR3 is TGTGCCAGCAGTGACTTGGGACAGGGGGCTGGAAACACCATATATTTT.

The chain employs TRBV6-1 and TRBJ1-1; tentatively, D is TRBD1 (5 bases). This CDR3 comprises 14 residues. CDR1 is MNHNS and CDR2 is SASEGT in the germline V gene. V dropped 2 bases and J dropped 5 bases, with 12 bases sitting between them. The CDR3 loop is CASSERNQGTEAFF. CDR3 in DNA: TGTGCCAGCAGTGAAAGAAACCAGGGAACTGAAGCTTTCTTT.

The rearrangement joins TRBV4-1 to TRBJ1-2, with D maybe TRBD1 (5 bases). The CDR3 sequence is 15 residues long. Trimming cost V 2 bases and J 6 bases, with 16 bases left between them. In germline, CDR1 is MGHRA, CDR2 YSYEKL. The CDR3 DNA reads TGCGCCAGCAGCCAATATTCCCTAACAGGAGATGGCTACACCTTC. It translates to CASSQYSLTGDGYTF.

V usage is TRBV6-5 and J usage is TRBJ2-7; D may be TRBD1 (6 bases). There are 13 residues in the CDR3. Per the germline V gene, CDR1 is MNHEY and CDR2 is SVGAGI. V lost 8 bases to trimming and J lost 2 bases, with 13 bases between them. The CDR3 DNA sequence: TGTGCCAGCTTTACCAGGGGAGCCTACGAGCAGTACTTC. Translating it yields CASFTRGAYEQYF.

The gene calls are TRBV19 and TRBJ2-5; perhaps TRBD1 as D (6 bases). CDR3 length equals 16 residues. Germline V gene sequence: CDR1 LNHDA, CDR2 SQIVND (reference sequence). The V end was cut by 3 bases, the J end by 5 bases, with 19 bases between. The CDR3 nucleotides read TGTGCCAGTAGTATGGTCCCAGGACAGTCGGCGGAGACCCAGTACTTC. Its translation is CASSMVPGQSAETQYF.

The genes are TRBV7-2 and TRBJ1-6, with D hard to call. The V gene lost 1 base and the J gene lost 11 bases, with 12 bases spanning the gap. The CDR3 runs 14 residues. CDR1 and CDR2 (germline): SGHTA, FQGNSA. CDR3 sequence (DNA): TGTGCCAGCAGCTTAGAGCCGGCACGGGCACCCCTCCACTTT. It yields the protein CASSLEPARAPLHF.

This clone was observed a few times. The chain carries TRBV7-2 and TRBJ1-2; D unresolved. Germline-derived CDR1 and CDR2 are SGHTA and FQGNSA. The CDR3 is 14 residues long. The V end was cut by 0 bases, the J end by 2 bases, with 7 bases between. CDR3 in amino acids: CASSLAYRNYGYTF. The CDR3 nucleotides read TGTGCCAGCAGCTTAGCGTACCGGAACTATGGCTACACCTTC.

This clone was seen only a few times. The V and J genes are TRBV5-1 and TRBJ2-1, with 7 bases fitting TRBD2. The CDR3 has 14 residues. The trim removed 0 bases at V and 7 bases at J, leaving 4 bases unmatched. In germline, CDR1 is SGHRS, CDR2 YFSETQ. The CDR3 DNA sequence: TGCGCCAGCAGCTTGGGGCTAGCGGAAAATGAGCAGTTCTTC. Residues: CASSLGLAENEQFF.